These T cell receptor beta chains were read from a single sample in a study of T cell responses to AZD1222 COVID-19 vaccine. Sequencing used immunoSEQ multiplex PCR; TCRdb keeps in-frame clones, though not all of them. The sample has about 100,000 clones, around nine tenths seen once; the top ten hold 15% to 20%. The sequencing here drew on peripheral blood, taken on day 0 of AZD1222 vaccination. These receptors were taken from an adult in good health. Each CDR3 is given with its conserved first and last residue. A D gene is named only where the DNA matches it firmly. Rows may omit the clone size; those that give it use once, few, many or a size class.

D gene	V gene	J gene	clone size	CDR3 DNA	CDR3 protein
TRBD1	TRBV5-1	TRBJ2-3	-	TGCGCCAGCAGCTGGGACAGGGTACCGGAGGGAGATACGCAGTATTTT	CASSWDRVPEGDTQYF
-	TRBV6-1	TRBJ2-2	-	TGTGCCAGCAGCCGCCTTACACAGAGCGGGGAGCTGTTTTTT	CASSRLTQSGELFF
-	TRBV7-2	TRBJ2-7	few	TGTGCCAGCAGCTTAGTGGCGCGGAGGAGCTCCTACGAGCAGTACTTC	CASSLVARRSSYEQYF
-	TRBV19	TRBJ1-3	-	TGTGCCACCCACCGGTCCTCTGGAAACACCATATATTTT	CATHRSSGNTIYF
-	TRBV5-1	TRBJ2-6	-	TGCGCCAGCAGCTACCAAATCGGTAGCTCTGGGGCCAACGTCCTGACTTTC	CASSYQIGSSGANVLTF
TRBD1	TRBV2	TRBJ1-1	-	TGTGCCAGCAGTATGGACAGGGCGACCACTGAAGCTTTCTTT	CASSMDRATTEAFF
TRBD1	TRBV18	TRBJ1-1	few	TGTGCCAGCTCACCCCGGGACAGGTACACTGAAGCTTTCTTT	CASSPRDRYTEAFF
-	TRBV5-1	TRBJ1-1	-	TGCGCCAGCAGCTTGTGGGGGGACAAGACTGAAGCTTTCTTT	CASSLWGDKTEAFF
-	TRBV7-8	TRBJ2-7	-	TGTGCCAGCAGCTTAGCTCCTGGCAGCTCCTACGAGCAGTACTTC	CASSLAPGSSYEQYF
-	TRBV29-1	TRBJ2-5	-	TGCAGCGTTGTTAGGCAGGGGCTACAAGAGACCCAGTACTTC	CSVVRQGLQETQYF
-	TRBV14	TRBJ2-7	-	TGTGCCAGCAGCCAAGATAGTGTAAGCTACTACGAGCAGTACTTC	CASSQDSVSYYEQYF
-	TRBV9	TRBJ2-3	-	TGTGCCAGCAGCGTAGAAGGGGGAGGCACAGATACGCAGTATTTT	CASSVEGGGTDTQYF
TRBD1	TRBV19	TRBJ1-1	-	TGTGCCAGTAGCGCCCCCTCGACAGGGGTAGACACTGAAGCTTTCTTT	CASSAPSTGVDTEAFF
TRBD1	TRBV9	TRBJ2-1	-	TGTGCCAGCAGCTTCCGGGACAGGGACTACAATGAGCAGTTCTTC	CASSFRDRDYNEQFF
-	TRBV6-5	TRBJ2-3	once	TGTGCCAGCAGTTCATCTTGGGGGACGACAGATACGCAGTATTTT	CASSSSWGTTDTQYF
TRBD1	TRBV5-1	TRBJ1-1	-	TGCGCCAGCAGCTCGGACTTGGACAGGGCCCCGGGGGACACTGAAGCTTTCTTT	CASSSDLDRAPGDTEAFF
-	TRBV4-1	TRBJ1-5	-	TGCGCCAGCAGTCAAGGCATAGATAATCAGCCCCAGCATTTT	CASSQGIDNQPQHF
-	TRBV9	TRBJ1-3	-	TGTGCCAGCAGCGCAACGAGTAACGGAAACACCATATATTTT	CASSATSNGNTIYF
-	TRBV6-1	TRBJ1-6	-	TGTGCCAGCACTGACAGGATAACATCCTATAATTCACCCCTCCACTTT	CASTDRITSYNSPLHF
-	TRBV4-1	TRBJ1-2	few	TGCGCCAGCAGCCAAGTCGGGGATGGGAACTATGGCTACACCTTC	CASSQVGDGNYGYTF
TRBD2	TRBV28	TRBJ2-1	-	TGTGCCAGCAGCCCGGGGGGGGTAGCGGGGTACAATGAGCAGTTCTTC	CASSPGGVAGYNEQFF
TRBD1	TRBV7-9	TRBJ1-6	-	TGTGCCAGCAGCTACGGGGACAGGGATAATTCACCCCTCCACTTT	CASSYGDRDNSPLHF
-	TRBV5-1	TRBJ1-4	-	TGCGCCAGCAGCTCGGGAGGGGATAATGAAAAACTGTTTTTT	CASSSGGDNEKLFF
TRBD1	TRBV18	TRBJ1-2	few	TGTGCCAGCTCACTGGGACAGGGGGTAGCCTATGGCTACACCTTC	CASSLGQGVAYGYTF
TRBD1	TRBV9	TRBJ1-1	-	TGTGCCAGCAGCGTAGAAGGGACAGGGTCCCCGACTGAAGCTTTCTTT	CASSVEGTGSPTEAFF
-	TRBV2	TRBJ1-2	-	TGTGCCAGCAGCCCTAGGGGTAGGGGACACTATGGCTACACCTTC	CASSPRGRGHYGYTF
TRBD1	TRBV27	TRBJ2-3	-	TGTGCCAGCAGGGGGGGACAGGGAACAGATACGCAGTATTTT	CASRGGQGTDTQYF
TRBD1	TRBV5-8	TRBJ2-1	-	TGTGCCAGCAGATCTGGACAGGACAGCTCCTACAATGAGCAGTTCTTC	CASRSGQDSSYNEQFF
-	TRBV7-2	TRBJ1-2	-	TGTGCCAGCAGCTTAGGTATTGGGGCCTCTAACTATGGCTACACCTTC	CASSLGIGASNYGYTF
TRBD2	TRBV5-1	TRBJ2-5	-	TGCGCCAGCAGCTTGGCTACTAGCGGGAGAGGGGAGACCCAGTACTTC	CASSLATSGRGETQYF
TRBD2	TRBV5-4	TRBJ2-5	-	TGTGCCAGCAGCCCGACCGCCGCTGGACTAGCGGGGAAAGAGACCCAGTACTTC	CASSPTAAGLAGKETQYF
-	TRBV7-9	TRBJ1-4	-	TGTGCCAGCAGCCCAGACGGTGCAACTAATGAAAAACTGTTTTTT	CASSPDGATNEKLFF
-	TRBV6-5	TRBJ1-1	-	TGTGCCAGCAGCAAAGCCTCTGAAGCTTTCTTT	CASSKASEAFF
-	TRBV7-9	TRBJ1-4	-	TGTGCCAGCACCCTAGGGGGATCGGCTAATGAAAAACTGTTTTTT	CASTLGGSANEKLFF
-	TRBV4-1	TRBJ1-6	-	TGCGCCAGCAGCCTAGGGACGGTGTTGAATTCACCCCTCCACTTT	CASSLGTVLNSPLHF
TRBD2	TRBV7-2	TRBJ2-3	-	TGTGCCAGCAGGCGACTAGCGGGAGGGGGCACAGATACGCAGTATTTT	CASRRLAGGGTDTQYF
-	TRBV18	TRBJ2-2	-	TGTGCCAGCTCACCCCGAGTAATCTCCACCGGGGAGCTGTTTTTT	CASSPRVISTGELFF
TRBD1	TRBV27	TRBJ1-2	-	TGTGCCAGCAGACTAAGACAGGGGGTATATGGCTACACCTTC	CASRLRQGVYGYTF
-	TRBV5-1	TRBJ2-7	-	TGCGCCAGCAGCTTGGGAGATTCACCCTACGAGCAGTACTTC	CASSLGDSPYEQYF
-	TRBV4-2	TRBJ2-1	-	TGTGCCAGCAGCAACCGGGGCGGTGAGCAGTTCTTC	CASSNRGGEQFF
TRBD1	TRBV27	TRBJ2-1	medium-sized	TGTGCCAGCAGGGACAGGGAATACGGCAATGAGCAGTTCTTC	CASRDREYGNEQFF
-	TRBV20-1	TRBJ1-2	-	TGCAGTGCTAGTAGATTCAACTATGGCTACACCTTC	CSASRFNYGYTF
-	TRBV5-5	TRBJ1-6	-	TGTGCCAGCAGCCTCAATGGGGGGGCCGGTTCACCCCTCCACTTT	CASSLNGGAGSPLHF
TRBD1	TRBV6-5	TRBJ1-2	-	TGTGCCAGCAGTCGACAGGGGGCGCAGGGCTACACCTTC	CASSRQGAQGYTF
TRBD2	TRBV5-1	TRBJ2-1	-	TGCGCCAGCGGGGGGACTAGCGGGAGTGGGGCGCAGTTCTTC	CASGGTSGSGAQFF
-	TRBV4-1	TRBJ1-5	-	TGCGCCAGCAGCCAAGCGTATAGGCTTTATAGCAATCAGCCCCAGCATTTT	CASSQAYRLYSNQPQHF
-	TRBV27	TRBJ2-7	few	TGTGCCAGCAGTTCAAACTACGAGCAGTACTTC	CASSSNYEQYF
-	TRBV4-3	TRBJ2-1	-	TGCGCCAGCAGCCAAGCCTACGGATTGGGGAATGAGCAGTTCTTC	CASSQAYGLGNEQFF
-	TRBV27	TRBJ2-7	once	TGTGCCCGCCGCTATGCGGGCGTACTATACGAGCAGTACTTC	CARRYAGVLYEQYF
-	TRBV7-7	TRBJ2-7	-	TGTGCCAGCAGCTTACGCGGTCCCGGCTCTGTGGACGAGCAGTACTTC	CASSLRGPGSVDEQYF
TRBD1	TRBV6-1	TRBJ2-7	-	TGTGCCAGCAGTGAAGCAGTGCGACAGGGTGTCTACGAGCAGTACTTC	CASSEAVRQGVYEQYF
TRBD1	TRBV6-2/TRBV6-3	TRBJ1-2	once	TGTGCCAGCAGTCTTCGGACAGGGAGTTACCTAGGCTACACCTTC	CASSLRTGSYLGYTF
TRBD2	TRBV4-3	TRBJ2-7	-	TGCGCCAGCAGCCAAGGAGCGGGACTAGGCTACGAGCAGTACTTC	CASSQGAGLGYEQYF
TRBD1	TRBV24-1	TRBJ2-1	-	TGTGCCACCAGTGACCCGGGCCGGACAGGGCTCCATGAGCAGTTCTTC	CATSDPGRTGLHEQFF